This record covers a single T cell receptor (beta chain). Its antigen is unknown. Alongside a J-beta primer mix, a sample-barcoded 5' primer served in a second PCR lasting about 7 to 11 cycles. TCRdb independently ran MiXCR on the 5' RACE reads; one entry per CDR3 protein. The sample yields hundreds of thousands of distinct CDR3 sequences, about 28% seen once. V gave up 3 bases and J gave up 8 bases, with 14 bases separating them. CDR3 length: 14 amino acids. This sample stems from a study of blood T cells in healthy people across ages. General observations from the study: Per million T cells, TCR beta diversity dropped roughly linearly as age increased. Conclusively comparing naive with antigen-experienced cells was impossible with unsorted PBMCs.

These data are also associated with another study on T cells of mothers and their children. According to that study: There was no detection of any persistent microchimeric T cell clones.

This chain connects TRBV12-3 or TRBV12-4 to TRBJ2-1, with D tentatively TRBD1 (5 bases). The receptor was isolated from a boy aged 2 to 10 in good health. Sample: blood. The CDR3 sequence: CASSLSAGLDEQFF. The CDR3 bases are TGTGCCAGCAGTTTGTCGGCAGGGCTGGATGAGCAGTTCTTC.